The TCR beta chain described here comes from a study of cytomegalovirus exposure and HLA in healthy donors. Primers for the PCR totalled 60 Vbeta and 13 Jbeta. Some clones are missing from TCRdb's copy, which holds only in-frame ones; the method was immunoSEQ multiplex PCR. This repertoire shows about 160,000 clones, about 80% found once; its top ten account for around 9.8%. From germline, CDR1 is SGHAT and CDR2 FQNNGV. The CDR3 loop spans 16 amino acids. Germline trimming cut 4 bases from V and 1 base from J; bases unmatched to any gene: 9. This chain uses TRBV11-2 with TRBJ1-1, with 7 bases identical to TRBD1. This receptor was obtained from a man younger than 35 in good health and CMV-seropositive. Sequencing input: PBMCs. DNA for the CDR3: TGTGCCAGCAGCTCCTACTGGACAGGCCGGAACACTGAAGCTTTCTTT. Its protein product is CASSSYWTGRNTEAFF.